The clone carrying this T cell receptor (beta chain) was picked up a small number of times. What it binds is unknown. This sample was taken from a study of blood T cells in healthy people across ages. Study context: About one barcoded beta molecule was captured per two T cells (by template switching). Study-wide results and caveats: Unsorted PBMCs blocked a conclusive comparison of naive and antigen-experienced cells. The study lacked donor CMV status, which possibly confounded expanded clonotype changes.

Trimming shortened V by 5 bases and J by 4 bases, and 8 bases separated the two germline ends. This CDR3 has 12 amino acids. Germline CDR1 LNHDA, CDR2 SQIVND (reference sequence). The second PCR ran about 6 to 12 cycles with a sample-barcoded 5' primer and J-beta primers. Using its own MiXCR run on the 5' RACE reads, TCRdb lists one record per CDR3 protein. Of some 1.5 million distinct CDR3 sequences in the sample, 28% are singletons; the top ten hold 7.7%. The sample consisted of blood. The chain recombines TRBV19 with TRBJ1-2, with no clear D. This receptor was obtained from a woman aged 25 to 39 in good health. CDR3 loop: CASSRQTYGYTF. The CDR3 DNA is TGTGCCAGTAGTCGGCAGACCTATGGCTACACCTTC.